This TCR beta chain stems from a study of immune evolution from preneoplasia to lung adenocarcinoma. Study-level results: Later-stage lesions appeared to have more T cells, more diversity, less clonality.

This table comes from immunoSEQ multiplex PCR, and its TCRdb copy is limited to in-frame clones, with some not included. The table shows fewer than 6,000 clones, with roughly 78% occurring only once. CDR1 SNHLY and CDR2 FYNNEI come from the germline V gene. CDR3 size: 13 residues. Trimming pared 0 bases from V and 14 bases from J, leaving 14 bases between. Patient tissue came from resections in Japan or China, 2014–2017. Two lung cancer pathologists independently confirmed each histologic diagnosis. This clone showed up just once. The antigen is unknown. The chain joins TRBV2 to TRBJ2-1; maybe TRBD1 (5 bases). The specimen was FFPE minimally invasive lung adenocarcinoma tissue. This sequence was found in a person aged 55-79 years with lung adenocarcinoma. The CDR3 DNA reads TGTGCCAGCAGTGAAGCGCACGGACAAAACGAGTTCTTC. This gives the protein CASSEAHGQNEFF.